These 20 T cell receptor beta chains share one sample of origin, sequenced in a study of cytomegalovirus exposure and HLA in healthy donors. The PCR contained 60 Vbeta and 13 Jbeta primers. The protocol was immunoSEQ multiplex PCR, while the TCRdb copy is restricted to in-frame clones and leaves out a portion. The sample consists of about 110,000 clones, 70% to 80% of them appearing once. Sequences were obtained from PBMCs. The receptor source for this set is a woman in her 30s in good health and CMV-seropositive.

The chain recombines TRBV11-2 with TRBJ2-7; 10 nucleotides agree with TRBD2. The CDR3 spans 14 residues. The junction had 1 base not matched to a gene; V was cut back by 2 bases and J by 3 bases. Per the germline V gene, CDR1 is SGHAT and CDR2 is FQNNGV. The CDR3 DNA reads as TGTGCCAGCAGCTTACTAGCGGGAGACTACGAGCAGTACTTC. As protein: CASSLLAGDYEQYF.

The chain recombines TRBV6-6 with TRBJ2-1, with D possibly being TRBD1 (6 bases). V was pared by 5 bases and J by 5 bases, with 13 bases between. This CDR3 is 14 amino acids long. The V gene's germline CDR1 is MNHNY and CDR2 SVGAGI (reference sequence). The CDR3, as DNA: TGTGCCAGCAGTCACAGGGTGGTCCACAATGAGCAGTTCTTC. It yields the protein CASSHRVVHNEQFF.

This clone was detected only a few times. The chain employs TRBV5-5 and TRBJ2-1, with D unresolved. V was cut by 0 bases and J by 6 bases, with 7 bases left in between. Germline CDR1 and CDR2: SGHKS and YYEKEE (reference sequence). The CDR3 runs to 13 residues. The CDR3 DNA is TGTGCCAGCAGCTTGGGACTTGCCAATGAGCAGTTCTTC. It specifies CASSLGLANEQFF.

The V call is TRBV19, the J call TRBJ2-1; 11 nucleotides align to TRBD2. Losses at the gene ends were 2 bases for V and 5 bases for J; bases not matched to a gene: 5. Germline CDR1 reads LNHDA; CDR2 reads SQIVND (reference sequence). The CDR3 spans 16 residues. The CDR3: CASSIRGTSGNNEQFF. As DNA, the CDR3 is TGTGCCAGTAGTATAAGGGGGACTAGCGGAAACAATGAGCAGTTCTTC.

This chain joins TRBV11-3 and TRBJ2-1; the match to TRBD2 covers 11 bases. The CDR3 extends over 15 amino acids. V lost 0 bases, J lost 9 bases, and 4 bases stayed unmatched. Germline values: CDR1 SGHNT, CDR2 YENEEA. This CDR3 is CASSLELAGAAEQFF. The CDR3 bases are TGTGCCAGCAGCTTAGAACTAGCGGGGGCGGCTGAGCAGTTCTTC.

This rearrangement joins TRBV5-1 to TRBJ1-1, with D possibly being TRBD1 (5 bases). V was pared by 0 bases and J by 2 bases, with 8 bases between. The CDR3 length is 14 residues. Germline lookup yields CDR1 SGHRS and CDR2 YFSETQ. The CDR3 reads CASSLGQQNTEAFF. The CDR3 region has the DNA TGCGCCAGCAGCTTGGGACAGCAAAACACTGAAGCTTTCTTT.

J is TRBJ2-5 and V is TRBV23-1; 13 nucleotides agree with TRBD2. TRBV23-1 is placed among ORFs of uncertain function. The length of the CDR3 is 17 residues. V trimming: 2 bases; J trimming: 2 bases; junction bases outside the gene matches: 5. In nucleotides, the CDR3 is TGCGCCAGCAGTCAACCGGGACTAGCGGGACAGCAAGAGACCCAGTACTTC. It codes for CASSQPGLAGQQETQYF.

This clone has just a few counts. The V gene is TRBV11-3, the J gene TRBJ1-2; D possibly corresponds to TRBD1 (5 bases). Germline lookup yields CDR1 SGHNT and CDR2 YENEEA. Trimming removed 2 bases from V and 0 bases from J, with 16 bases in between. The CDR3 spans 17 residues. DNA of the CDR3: TGTGCCAGCAGCTTAAATCTGGGACGGGGGGCTAACTATGGCTACACCTTC. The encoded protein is CASSLNLGRGANYGYTF.

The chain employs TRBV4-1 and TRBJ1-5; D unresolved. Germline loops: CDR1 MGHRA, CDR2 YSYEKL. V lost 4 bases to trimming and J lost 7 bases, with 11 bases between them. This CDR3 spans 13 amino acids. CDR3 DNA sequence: TGCGCCAGCAGCCCAAACCGGGAGCAGCCCCAGCATTTT. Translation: CASSPNREQPQHF.

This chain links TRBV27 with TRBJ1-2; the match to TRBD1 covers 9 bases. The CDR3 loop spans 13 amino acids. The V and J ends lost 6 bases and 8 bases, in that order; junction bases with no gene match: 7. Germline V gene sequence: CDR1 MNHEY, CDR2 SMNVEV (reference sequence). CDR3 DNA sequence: TGTGCCAGCAGACAGGGGGCATCGGGGGGCTACACCTTC. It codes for CASRQGASGGYTF.

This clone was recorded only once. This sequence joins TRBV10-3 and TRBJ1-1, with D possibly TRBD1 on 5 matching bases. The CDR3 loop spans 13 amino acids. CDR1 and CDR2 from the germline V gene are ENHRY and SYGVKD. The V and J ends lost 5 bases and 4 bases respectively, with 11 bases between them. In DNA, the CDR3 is TGTGCCATCAGTATGGATAGGGGCACTGAAGCTTTCTTT. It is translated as CAISMDRGTEAFF.

The CDR3 coding sequence is TGTGCCAGCAGCTCAGCCTGGACTAGCGGCACAGATACGCAGTATTTT. Protein product: CASSSAWTSGTDTQYF. V and J are TRBV5-5 and TRBJ2-3; TRBD2 aligns across 9 bases. After removal of 3 bases from V and 1 base from J, the junction contained 6 bases not matched to a gene. This CDR3 has 16 amino acids. Germline CDR1 reads SGHKS; CDR2 reads YYEKEE (reference sequence).

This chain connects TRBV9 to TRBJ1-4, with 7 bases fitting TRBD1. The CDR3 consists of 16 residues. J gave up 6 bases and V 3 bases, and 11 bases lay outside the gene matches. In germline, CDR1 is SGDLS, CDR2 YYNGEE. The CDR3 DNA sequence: TGTGCCAGCAGCGAAACACAGGGGAGGTCTGATGAAAAACTGTTTTTT. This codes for CASSETQGRSDEKLFF.

The CDR3, as DNA: TGTGCCACCGGGACGGGACTCCATAGCAATCAGCCCCAGCATTTT. It is translated as CATGTGLHSNQPQHF. The chain couples TRBV10-3 to TRBJ1-5; D possibly corresponds to TRBD1 (5 bases). V was cut by 10 bases and J by 0 bases, with 16 bases left in between. Germline CDR1 and CDR2: ENHRY and SYGVKD. This CDR3 spans 15 amino acids.

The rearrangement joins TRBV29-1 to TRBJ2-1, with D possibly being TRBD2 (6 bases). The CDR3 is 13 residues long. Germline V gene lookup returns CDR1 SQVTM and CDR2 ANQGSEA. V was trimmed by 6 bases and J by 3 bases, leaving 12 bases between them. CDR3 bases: TGCAGCGTGACTAGAGAATTCTACAATGAGCAGTTCTTC. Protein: CSVTREFYNEQFF.

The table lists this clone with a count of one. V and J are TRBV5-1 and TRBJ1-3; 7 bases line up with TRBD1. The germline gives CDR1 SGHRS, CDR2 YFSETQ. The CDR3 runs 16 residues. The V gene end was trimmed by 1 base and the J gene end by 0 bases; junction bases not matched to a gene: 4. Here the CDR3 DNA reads TGCGCCAGCAGCTTGACGGGGACAGACTCTGGAAACACCATATATTTT. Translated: CASSLTGTDSGNTIYF.

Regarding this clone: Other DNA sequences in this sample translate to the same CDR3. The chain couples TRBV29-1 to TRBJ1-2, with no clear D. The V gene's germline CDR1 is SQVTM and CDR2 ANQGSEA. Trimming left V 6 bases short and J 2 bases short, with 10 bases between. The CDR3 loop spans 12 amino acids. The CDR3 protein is CSVGGGNYGYTF. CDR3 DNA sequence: TGCAGCGTAGGAGGAGGGAACTATGGCTACACCTTC.

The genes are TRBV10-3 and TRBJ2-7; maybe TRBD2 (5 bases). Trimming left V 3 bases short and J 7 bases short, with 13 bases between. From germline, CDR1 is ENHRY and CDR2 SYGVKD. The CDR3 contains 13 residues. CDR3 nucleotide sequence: TGTGCCATCAGTGAATCCGTCGGGGAAGAGCAGTACTTC. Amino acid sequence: CAISESVGEEQYF.

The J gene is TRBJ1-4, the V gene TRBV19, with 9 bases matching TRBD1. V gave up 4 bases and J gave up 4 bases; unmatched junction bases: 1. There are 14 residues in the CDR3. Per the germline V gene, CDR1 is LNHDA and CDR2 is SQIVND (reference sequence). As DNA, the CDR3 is TGTGCCAGTAGTACGACAGGGGGTAATGAAAAACTGTTTTTT. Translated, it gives CASSTTGGNEKLFF.

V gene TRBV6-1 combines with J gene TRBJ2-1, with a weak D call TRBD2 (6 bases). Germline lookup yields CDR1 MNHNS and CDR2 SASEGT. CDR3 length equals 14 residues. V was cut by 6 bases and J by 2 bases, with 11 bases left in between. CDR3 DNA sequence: TGTGCCAGCAGCCTAGCGCAAACCTACAATGAGCAGTTCTTC. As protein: CASSLAQTYNEQFF.